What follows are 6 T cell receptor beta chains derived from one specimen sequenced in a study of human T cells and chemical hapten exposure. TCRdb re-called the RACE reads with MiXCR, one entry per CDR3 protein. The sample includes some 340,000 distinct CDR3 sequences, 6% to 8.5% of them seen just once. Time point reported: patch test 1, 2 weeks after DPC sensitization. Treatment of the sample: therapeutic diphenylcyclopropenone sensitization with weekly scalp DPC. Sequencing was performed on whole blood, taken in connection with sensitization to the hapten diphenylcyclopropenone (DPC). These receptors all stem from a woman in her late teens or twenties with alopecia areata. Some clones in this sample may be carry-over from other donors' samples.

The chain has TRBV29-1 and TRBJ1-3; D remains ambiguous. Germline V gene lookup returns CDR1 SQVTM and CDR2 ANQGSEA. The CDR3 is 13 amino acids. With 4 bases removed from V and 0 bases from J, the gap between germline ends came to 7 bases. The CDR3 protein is CSVAPSSGNTIYF. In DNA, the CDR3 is TGCAGCGTTGCGCCGAGCTCTGGAAACACCATATATTTT.

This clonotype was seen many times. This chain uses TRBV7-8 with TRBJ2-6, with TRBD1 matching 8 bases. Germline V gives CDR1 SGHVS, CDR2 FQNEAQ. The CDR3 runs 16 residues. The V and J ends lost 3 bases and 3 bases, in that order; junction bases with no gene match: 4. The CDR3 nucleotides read TGTGCCAGCAGCTTGACAGGGGTATTTGGGGCCAACGTCCTGACTTTC. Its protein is CASSLTGVFGANVLTF.

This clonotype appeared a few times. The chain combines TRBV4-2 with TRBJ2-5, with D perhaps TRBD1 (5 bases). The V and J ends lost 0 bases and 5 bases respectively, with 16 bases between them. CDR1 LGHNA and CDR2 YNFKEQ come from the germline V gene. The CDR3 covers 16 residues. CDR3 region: CASSQDGAGFRETQYF. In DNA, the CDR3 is TGTGCCAGCAGCCAAGATGGGGCAGGGTTTAGGGAGACCCAGTACTTC.

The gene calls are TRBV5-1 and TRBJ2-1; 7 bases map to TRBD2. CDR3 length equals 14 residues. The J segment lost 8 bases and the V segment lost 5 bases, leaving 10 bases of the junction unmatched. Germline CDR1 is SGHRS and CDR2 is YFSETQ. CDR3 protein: CASRNSGATHEQFF. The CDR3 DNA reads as TGCGCCAGCAGAAACAGCGGGGCCACCCATGAGCAGTTCTTC.

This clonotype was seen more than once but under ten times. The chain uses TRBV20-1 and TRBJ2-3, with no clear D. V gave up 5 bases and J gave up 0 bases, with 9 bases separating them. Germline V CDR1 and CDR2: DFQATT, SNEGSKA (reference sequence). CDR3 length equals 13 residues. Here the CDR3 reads CSAETRSTDTQYF. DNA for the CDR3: TGCAGTGCTGAGACCAGGAGCACAGATACGCAGTATTTT.

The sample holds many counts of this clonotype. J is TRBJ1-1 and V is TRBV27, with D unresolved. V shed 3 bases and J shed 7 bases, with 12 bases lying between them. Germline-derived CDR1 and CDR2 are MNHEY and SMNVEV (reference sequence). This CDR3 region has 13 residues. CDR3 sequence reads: CASSFGQAFEAFF. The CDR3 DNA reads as TGTGCCAGCAGTTTCGGGCAGGCATTTGAAGCTTTCTTT.